This TCR beta chain appears in the sequencing data of a study of blood T cell repertoires in COVID-19. The authors' processing: Researchers report that nucleated cell counts were estimated from reference gene primer amplification. Sequencing used immunoSEQ multiplex PCR; TCRdb keeps in-frame clones, though not all of them. V, J and clone size derive from that table, while D and trimming were established from the DNA sequence. The sample yields around 260,000 clones, about 86% seen once. V lost 0 bases and J lost 5; bases outside the gene matches: 6. Germline CDR1 is SGHAT and CDR2 is FQDESV (reference sequence). CDR3 length: 16 residues.

The J gene is TRBJ2-2, the V gene TRBV11-1; 7 positions match TRBD2. The sequence derives from a man in his late teens or twenties with active or convalescent COVID-19. Sequenced sample: peripheral blood. CDR3 amino acids: CASSLAPSGVTGELFF. The CDR3 coding sequence is TGTGCCAGCAGCTTAGCGCCTAGCGGAGTTACCGGGGAGCTGTTTTTT.